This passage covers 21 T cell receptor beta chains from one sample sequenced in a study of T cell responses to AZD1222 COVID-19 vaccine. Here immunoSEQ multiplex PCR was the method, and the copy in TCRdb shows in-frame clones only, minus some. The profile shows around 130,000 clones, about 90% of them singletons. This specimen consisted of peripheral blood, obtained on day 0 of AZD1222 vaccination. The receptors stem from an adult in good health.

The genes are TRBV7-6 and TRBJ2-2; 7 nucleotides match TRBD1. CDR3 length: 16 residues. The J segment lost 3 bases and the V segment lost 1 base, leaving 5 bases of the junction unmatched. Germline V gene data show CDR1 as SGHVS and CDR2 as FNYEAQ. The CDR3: CASSLVGTGDTGELFF. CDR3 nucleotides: TGTGCCAGCAGCTTAGTGGGAACAGGGGACACCGGGGAGCTGTTTTTT.

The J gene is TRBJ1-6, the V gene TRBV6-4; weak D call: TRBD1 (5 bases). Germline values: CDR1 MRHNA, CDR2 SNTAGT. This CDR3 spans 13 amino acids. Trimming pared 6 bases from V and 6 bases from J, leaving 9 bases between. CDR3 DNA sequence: TGTGCCAGCAGGGGGGGGTCTAATTCACCCCTCCACTTT. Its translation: CASRGGSNSPLHF.

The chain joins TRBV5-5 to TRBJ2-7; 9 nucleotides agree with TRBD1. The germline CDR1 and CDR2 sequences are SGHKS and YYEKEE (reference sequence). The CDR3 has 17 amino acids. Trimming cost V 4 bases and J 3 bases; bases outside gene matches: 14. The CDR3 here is CASSPRGQGLSDYEQYF. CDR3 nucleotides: TGTGCCAGCAGCCCCCGAGGACAGGGGCTCTCCGACTACGAGCAGTACTTC.

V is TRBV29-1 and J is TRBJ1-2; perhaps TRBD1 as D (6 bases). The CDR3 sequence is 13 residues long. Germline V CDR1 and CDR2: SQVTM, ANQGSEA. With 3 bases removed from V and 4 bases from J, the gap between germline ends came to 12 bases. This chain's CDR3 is CSVESGAGYGYTF. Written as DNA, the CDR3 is TGCAGCGTTGAGTCGGGGGCGGGCTATGGCTACACCTTC.

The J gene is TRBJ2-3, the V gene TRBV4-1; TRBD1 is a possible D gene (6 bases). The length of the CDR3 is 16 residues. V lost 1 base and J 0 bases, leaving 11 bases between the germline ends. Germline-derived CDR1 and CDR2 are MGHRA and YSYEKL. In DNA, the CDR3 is TGCGCCAGCAGCCAAGTCTGGGGGCCTAGCACAGATACGCAGTATTTT. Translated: CASSQVWGPSTDTQYF.

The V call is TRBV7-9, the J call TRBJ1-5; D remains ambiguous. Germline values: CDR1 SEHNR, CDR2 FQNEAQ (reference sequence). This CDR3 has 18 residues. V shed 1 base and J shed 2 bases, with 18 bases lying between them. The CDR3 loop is CASSLDIPRVTGNQPQHF. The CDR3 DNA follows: TGTGCCAGCAGCTTAGACATTCCCCGGGTGACGGGCAATCAGCCCCAGCATTTT.

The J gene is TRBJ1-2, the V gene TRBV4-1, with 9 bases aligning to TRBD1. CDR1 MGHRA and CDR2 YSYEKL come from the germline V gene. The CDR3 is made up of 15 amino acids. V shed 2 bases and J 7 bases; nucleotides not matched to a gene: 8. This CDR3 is CASSQTGTGWAGYTF. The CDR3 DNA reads TGCGCCAGCAGCCAAACCGGGACAGGGTGGGCTGGCTACACCTTC.

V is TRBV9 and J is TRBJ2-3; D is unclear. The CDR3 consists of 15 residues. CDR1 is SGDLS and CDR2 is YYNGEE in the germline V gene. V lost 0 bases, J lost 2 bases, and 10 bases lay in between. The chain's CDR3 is CASSVGGTFTDTQYF. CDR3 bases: TGTGCCAGCAGCGTAGGGGGAACCTTCACAGATACGCAGTATTTT.

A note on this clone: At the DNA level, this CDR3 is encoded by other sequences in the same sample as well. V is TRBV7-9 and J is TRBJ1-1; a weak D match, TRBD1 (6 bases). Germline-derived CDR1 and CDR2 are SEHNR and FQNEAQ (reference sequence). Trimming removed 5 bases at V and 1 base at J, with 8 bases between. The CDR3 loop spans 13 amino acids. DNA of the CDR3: TGTGCCAGCAGCCGGGGACAGAACACTGAAGCTTTCTTT. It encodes CASSRGQNTEAFF.

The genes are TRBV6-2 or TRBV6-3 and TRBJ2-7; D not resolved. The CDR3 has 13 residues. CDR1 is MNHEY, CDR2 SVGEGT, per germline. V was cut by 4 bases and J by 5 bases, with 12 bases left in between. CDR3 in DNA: TGTGCCAGCAGTTCCCGCCCCGGCCACGAGCAGTACTTC. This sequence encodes CASSSRPGHEQYF.

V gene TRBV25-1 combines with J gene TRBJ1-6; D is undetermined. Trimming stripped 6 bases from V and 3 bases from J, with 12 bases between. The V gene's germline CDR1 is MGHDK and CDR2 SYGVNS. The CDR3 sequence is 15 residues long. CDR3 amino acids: CASRAREVYNSPLHF. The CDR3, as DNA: TGTGCCAGCAGAGCAAGGGAAGTCTATAATTCACCCCTCCACTTT.

The CDR3: CASKGLRGMEKLFF. The CDR3, as DNA: TGTGCCAGCAAAGGCCTGAGGGGAATGGAAAAACTGTTTTTT. The chain carries TRBV6-5 and TRBJ1-4; TRBD1 is a possible D gene (5 bases). V was trimmed by 7 bases and J by 8 bases, leaving 17 bases between them. The CDR3 is 14 residues long. Looked up from germline, CDR1 is MNHEY and CDR2 is SVGAGI.

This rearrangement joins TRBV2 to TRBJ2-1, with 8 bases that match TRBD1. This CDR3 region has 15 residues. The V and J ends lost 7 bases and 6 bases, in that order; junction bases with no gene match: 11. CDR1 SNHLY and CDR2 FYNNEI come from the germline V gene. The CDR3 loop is CASTSDRGTFNEQFF. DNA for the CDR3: TGTGCCAGCACCAGCGACAGGGGAACGTTCAATGAGCAGTTCTTC.

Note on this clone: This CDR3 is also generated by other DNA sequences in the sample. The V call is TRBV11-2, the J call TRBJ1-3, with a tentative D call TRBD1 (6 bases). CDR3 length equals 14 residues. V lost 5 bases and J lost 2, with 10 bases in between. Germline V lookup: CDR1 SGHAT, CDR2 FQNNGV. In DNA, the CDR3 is TGTGCCAGCAGCCTCGGGACACCTGGAAACACCATATATTTT. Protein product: CASSLGTPGNTIYF.

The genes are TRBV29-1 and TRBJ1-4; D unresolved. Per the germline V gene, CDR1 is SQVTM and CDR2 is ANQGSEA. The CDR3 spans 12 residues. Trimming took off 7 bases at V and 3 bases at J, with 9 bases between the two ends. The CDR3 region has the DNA TGCAGCGCACACCTCGCTAATGAAAAACTGTTTTTT. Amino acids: CSAHLANEKLFF.

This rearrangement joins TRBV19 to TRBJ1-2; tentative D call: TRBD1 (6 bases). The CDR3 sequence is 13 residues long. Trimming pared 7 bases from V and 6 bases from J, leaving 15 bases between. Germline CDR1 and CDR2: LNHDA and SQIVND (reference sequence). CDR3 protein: CASTKGGPDGYTF. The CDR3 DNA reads TGTGCCAGTACCAAAGGGGGACCCGATGGCTACACCTTC.

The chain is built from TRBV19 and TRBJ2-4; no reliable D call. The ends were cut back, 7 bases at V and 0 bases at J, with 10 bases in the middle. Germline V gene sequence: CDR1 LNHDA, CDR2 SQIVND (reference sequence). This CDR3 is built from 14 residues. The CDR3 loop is CASKDSVAKNIQYF. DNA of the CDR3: TGTGCCAGTAAGGATTCGGTAGCCAAAAACATTCAGTACTTC.

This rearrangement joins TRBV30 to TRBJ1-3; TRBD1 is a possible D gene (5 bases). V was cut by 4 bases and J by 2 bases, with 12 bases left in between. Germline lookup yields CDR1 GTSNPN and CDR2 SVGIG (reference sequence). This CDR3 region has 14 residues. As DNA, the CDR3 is TGTGCCTGGAATTCAGGGCTCGCTGGAAACACCATATATTTT. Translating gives CAWNSGLAGNTIYF.

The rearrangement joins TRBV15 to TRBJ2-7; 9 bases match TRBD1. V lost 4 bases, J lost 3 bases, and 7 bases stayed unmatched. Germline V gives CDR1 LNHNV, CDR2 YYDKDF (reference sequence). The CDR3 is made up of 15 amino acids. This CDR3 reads CATSIGTGFIYEQYF. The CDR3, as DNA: TGTGCCACCAGCATAGGGACAGGGTTTATCTACGAGCAGTACTTC.

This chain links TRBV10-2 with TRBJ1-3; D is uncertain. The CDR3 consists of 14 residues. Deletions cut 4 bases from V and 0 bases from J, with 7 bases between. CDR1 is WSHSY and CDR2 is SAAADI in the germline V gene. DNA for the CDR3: TGCGCCAGCAGTGTCGGGGTCTCTGGAAACACCATATATTTT. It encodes CASSVGVSGNTIYF.

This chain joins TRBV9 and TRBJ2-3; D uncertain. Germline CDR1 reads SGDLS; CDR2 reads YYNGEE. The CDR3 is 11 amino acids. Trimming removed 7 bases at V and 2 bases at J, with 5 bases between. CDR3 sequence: CASGDTDTQYF. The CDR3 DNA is TGTGCCAGCGGGGACACAGATACGCAGTATTTT.